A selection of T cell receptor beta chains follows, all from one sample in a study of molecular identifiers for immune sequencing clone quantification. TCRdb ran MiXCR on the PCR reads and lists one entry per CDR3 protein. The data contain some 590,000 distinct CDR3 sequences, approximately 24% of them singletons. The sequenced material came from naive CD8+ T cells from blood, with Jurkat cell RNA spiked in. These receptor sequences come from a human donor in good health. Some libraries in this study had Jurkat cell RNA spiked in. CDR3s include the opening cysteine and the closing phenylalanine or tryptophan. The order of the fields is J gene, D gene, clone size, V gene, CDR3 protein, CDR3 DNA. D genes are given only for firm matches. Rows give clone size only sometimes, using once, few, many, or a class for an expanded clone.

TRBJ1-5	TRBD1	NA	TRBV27	CASSSTGVKQPQHF	TGTGCCAGCAGTTCTACAGGGGTTAAACAGCCCCAGCATTTT
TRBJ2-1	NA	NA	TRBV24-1	CATSDYSGANEQFF	TGTGCCACCAGTGACTATAGCGGAGCTAATGAGCAGTTCTTC
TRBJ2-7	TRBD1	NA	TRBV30	CAWSGGTAGKTFYEQYF	TGTGCCTGGAGTGGAGGGACAGCCGGTAAGACGTTCTACGAGCAGTACTTC
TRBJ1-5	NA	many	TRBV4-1	CASSHSAGNSNQPQHF	TGCGCCAGCAGCCATTCTGCAGGGAATAGCAATCAGCCCCAGCATTTT
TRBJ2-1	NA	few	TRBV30	CAWSYTRTDEQFF	TGTGCCTGGAGTTACACAAGGACCGATGAGCAGTTCTTC
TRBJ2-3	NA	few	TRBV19	CASTDGSPSDTQYF	TGTGCCAGTACCGATGGTTCTCCATCAGATACGCAGTATTTT
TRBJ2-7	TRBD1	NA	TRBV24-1	CATSDQQGYEQYF	TGTGCCACCAGTGATCAACAGGGGTACGAGCAGTACTTC
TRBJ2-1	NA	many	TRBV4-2	CASSHSQGDEQFF	TGTGCCAGCAGCCACTCACAGGGAGATGAGCAGTTCTTC
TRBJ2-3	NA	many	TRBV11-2	CASSLVNGVGSDTQYF	TGTGCCAGCAGCTTAGTGAACGGCGTGGGGTCAGATACGCAGTATTTT
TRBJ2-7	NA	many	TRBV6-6	CASSIPSEQYF	TGTGCCAGCAGTATTCCCAGCGAGCAGTACTTC
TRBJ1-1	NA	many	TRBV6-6	CASSYGAGPNTEAFF	TGTGCCAGCAGTTACGGGGCCGGTCCTAACACTGAAGCTTTCTTT
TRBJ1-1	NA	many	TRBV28	CASSTIAAAFF	TGTGCCAGCAGCACAATCGCCGCAGCTTTCTTT
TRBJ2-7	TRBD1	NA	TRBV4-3	CASSPDRGASYEQYF	TGCGCCAGCAGCCCAGACAGGGGGGCCTCCTACGAGCAGTACTTC
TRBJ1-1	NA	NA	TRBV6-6	CASSRPGGDTEAFF	TGTGCCAGCAGTCGGCCCGGCGGGGACACTGAAGCTTTCTTT
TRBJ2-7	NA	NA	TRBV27	CASSLSWDTSYEQYF	TGTGCCAGCAGTTTATCCTGGGACACTTCCTACGAGCAGTACTTC
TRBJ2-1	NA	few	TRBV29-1	CSVEFNSLNEQFF	TGCAGCGTTGAATTTAACAGCCTCAATGAGCAGTTCTTC
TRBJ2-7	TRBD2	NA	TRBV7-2	CASGIGAGGVSYEQYF	TGTGCCAGCGGCATAGGTGCGGGAGGCGTCTCCTACGAGCAGTACTTC
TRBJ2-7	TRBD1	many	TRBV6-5	CASSDAHTTGTGTYEQYF	TGTGCCAGCAGTGACGCCCACACCACCGGGACAGGGACCTACGAGCAGTACTTC
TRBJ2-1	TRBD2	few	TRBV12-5	CASAPPDPSGRNNEQFF	TGTGCTAGTGCCCCCCCGGACCCTAGCGGGAGAAACAATGAGCAGTTCTTC
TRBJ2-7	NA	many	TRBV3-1	CASSQEGDSREQYF	TGTGCCAGCAGCCAGGAAGGAGACAGCCGGGAGCAGTACTTC
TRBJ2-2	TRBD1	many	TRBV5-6	CASSLAVGTENTGELFF	TGTGCCAGCAGCTTGGCGGTGGGGACAGAAAACACCGGGGAGCTGTTTTTT
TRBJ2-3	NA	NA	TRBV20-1	CSARWGRTGDTQYF	TGCAGTGCTAGATGGGGGAGGACAGGAGATACGCAGTATTTT
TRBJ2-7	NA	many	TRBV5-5	CASRFRDQLYEQYF	TGTGCCAGCAGGTTCCGGGACCAACTCTACGAGCAGTACTTC
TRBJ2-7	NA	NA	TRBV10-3	CAISENSAESDEQYF	TGTGCCATCAGTGAGAATTCAGCGGAATCCGACGAGCAGTACTTC
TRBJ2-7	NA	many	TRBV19	CASSIRMGDPEQYF	TGTGCCAGTAGTATCAGGATGGGGGACCCCGAGCAGTACTTC
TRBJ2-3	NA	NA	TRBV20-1	CNARDISSVNNVDTQYF	TGCAATGCTAGAGATATCTCGTCTGTTAACAATGTGGATACGCAGTATTTT
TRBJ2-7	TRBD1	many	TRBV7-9	CASSPGQISDEQYF	TGTGCCAGCAGCCCGGGACAGATCTCCGACGAGCAGTACTTC
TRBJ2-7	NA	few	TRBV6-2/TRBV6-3	CASSNGDGSYEQYF	TGTGCCAGCAGTAACGGGGACGGTTCCTACGAGCAGTACTTC
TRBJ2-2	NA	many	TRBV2	CASSGYTGELFF	TGTGCCAGCAGCGGATACACCGGGGAGCTGTTTTTT
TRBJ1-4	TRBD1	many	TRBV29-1	CSVPLQGGEKLFF	TGCAGCGTGCCCCTACAGGGGGGTGAAAAACTGTTTTTT
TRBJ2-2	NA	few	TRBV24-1	CATSDVGTRSAGELFF	TGTGCCACCAGTGATGTGGGGACGCGGTCGGCCGGGGAGCTGTTTTTT
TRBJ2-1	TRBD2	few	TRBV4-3	CASSQEGLADNEQFF	TGCGCCAGCAGCCAAGAGGGACTAGCGGACAATGAGCAGTTCTTC
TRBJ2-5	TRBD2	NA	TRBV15	CAARKIPAGVPETQYF	TGTGCCGCCAGAAAGATCCCAGCGGGAGTTCCGGAGACCCAGTACTTC